One sample yielded the 29 T cell receptor beta chains listed below, sequenced in a study of tumor-infiltrating lymphocytes in primary liver carcinoma (dated by TCRdb to 2015 to 2018). RNA from unsorted whole blood was extracted with TRIzol reagent, and germline DNA was obtained with the DNeasy Blood & Tissue kit. Sequencing was carried out with an Illumina HiSeq 2500. Starting from approximately 500 ng total RNA, TCRbeta-specific cDNA was produced by reverse transcription with a constant-region primer and ProtoScript II reverse transcriptase. The TCRbeta libraries were prepared through three rounds of nested multiplex PCR following a slightly modified ARM-PCR procedure. Each of the first two PCR rounds ran for 9 to 10 cycles using multiplex TRBV1-TRBV30 forward primers together with a Cbeta reverse primer. TCRdb handled the public reads itself, with Q25 trimming in fastp and clone calling in MiXCR, and kept productive beta chains. Rows are combined by CDR3 protein, so each entry shows the most common genes and DNA. In all, the sample holds fewer than 400,000 distinct CDR3 sequences, and nearly 60% of those were seen once. The biggest ten clones account for 15% to 20% of the sample.

Sequencing was carried out using peripheral blood. These receptors all stem from a woman aged 30 to 39 with primary liver carcinoma and hepatitis B virus infection.

This clonotype was counted a single time. Mismatch with germline at one junction end may stem from a read error. The J gene is TRBJ2-3, the V gene TRBV4-3; D is uncertain. Germline V gives CDR1 LGHNA, CDR2 YSLEER. CDR3 length equals 13 residues. The CDR3 DNA sequence: TGCGCCAACAGCCAGTCGGGCACAGATACGCAGTATTTT. Protein sequence: CANSQSGTDTQYF.

Regarding this clonotype: Being one base from a much bigger clone, this may be a read error. The chain has TRBV29-1 and TRBJ2-3; D is unresolved. Germline V gene data show CDR1 as SQVTM and CDR2 as ANQGSEA. The CDR3 runs to 12 residues. CDR3 in amino acids: CSLEERTDTQYF. In DNA form, the CDR3 reads TGCAGCCTTGAGGAAAGAACAGATACGCAGTATTTT.

With respect to this clonotype: This may be a read error: a much more frequent sequence differs by one nucleotide. V and J are TRBV6-5 and TRBJ2-3; a possible D gene is TRBD2 (6 bases). V lost 8 bases, J lost 0 bases, and 12 bases lay in between. The germline CDR1 and CDR2 sequences are MNHEY and SVGAGI. The CDR3 extends over 14 amino acids. CDR3 nucleotides: TGTGCCAGCGCTAGAACTAGCAGCACAGATACGCAGTATTTT. Translated, it gives CASARTSSTDTQYF.

This clonotype was observed many times. The chain joins TRBV11-2 to TRBJ1-4, with a tentative D call TRBD1 (6 bases). Germline V gives CDR1 SGHAT, CDR2 FQNNGV. The length of the CDR3 is 16 residues. Trimming cost V 5 bases and J 0 bases, with 13 bases left between them. CDR3 sequence reads: CASSLPGVATNEKLFF. The CDR3 region has the DNA TGTGCCAGCAGCCTTCCAGGGGTTGCAACTAATGAAAAACTGTTTTTT.

This clonotype was recorded many times. J is TRBJ2-3 and V is TRBV5-6; D is uncertain. V lost 4 bases and J 2 bases, leaving 8 bases between the germline ends. The CDR3 loop spans 13 amino acids. Per the germline V gene, CDR1 is SGHDT and CDR2 is YYEEEE. As DNA, the CDR3 is TGTGCCAGCAGCACGCTCTACACAGATACGCAGTATTTT. Protein: CASSTLYTDTQYF.

This clonotype has only one observation. A single base separates this from a much larger clone, so it may be a read error. The genes are TRBV29-1 and TRBJ2-3, with a weak D call TRBD2 (5 bases). Germline CDR1 SQVTM, CDR2 ANQGSEA. Trimming stripped 4 bases from V and 3 bases from J, with 14 bases between. The CDR3 covers 14 residues. CDR3 bases: TGCAGCGTTGGCCGGGATATGACAACAGATACGCAGTATTTT. Its protein product is CSVGRDMTTDTQYF.

By share of the sample, this clonotype is medium-sized. The chain links TRBV12-3 or TRBV12-4 to TRBJ2-1; TRBD2 matches 7 bases. This CDR3 region has 15 residues. Trimming took 3 bases from V and 0 from J; bases not matched to a gene: 2. DNA for the CDR3: TGTGCCAGCAGTTTGAGGACTAGCTCCTACAATGAGCAGTTCTTC. Amino acid sequence: CASSLRTSSYNEQFF.

About this clonotype: A read error may be the cause here, since a much bigger clone is one base away. The conserved final phenylalanine or tryptophan is absent from the CDR3, which likely points to a read error. This sequence joins TRBV6-5 and TRBJ2-1, with D tentatively TRBD2 (5 bases). This CDR3 is built from 14 residues. Germline CDR1 reads MNHEY; CDR2 reads SVGAGI. Deletions cut 8 bases from V and 8 bases from J, with 19 bases between. Here the CDR3 reads CASSEDFTVHEQFL. The CDR3 DNA is TGTGCCAGCTCCGAGGACTTTACAGTGCATGAGCAGTTCTTA.

This clonotype was counted a few times. The V call is TRBV13, the J call TRBJ1-5, with D possibly being TRBD1 (5 bases). Germline V lookup: CDR1 PRHDT, CDR2 FYEKMQ (reference sequence). This CDR3 contains 16 residues. The V end was cut by 2 bases, the J end by 2 bases, with 13 bases between. The CDR3 loop reads CASSLRGLGGNQPQHF. The DNA for the CDR3 is TGTGCCAGCAGCTTACGGGGGTTGGGGGGCAATCAGCCCCAGCATTTT.

Comments on this clonotype: This may arise from a read error, as a much more abundant clone is one base away. The CDR3 does not close with the conserved phenylalanine or tryptophan, likely indicating a read error. The chain couples TRBV29-1 to TRBJ1-1; TRBD1 agrees at 8 bases. This CDR3 is built from 14 residues. The trim removed 7 bases at V and 2 bases at J, leaving 9 bases unmatched. Germline CDR1 reads SQVTM; CDR2 reads ANQGSEA. The CDR3 is CSARPDRGNTEAFI. The DNA of the CDR3 is TGCAGCGCCCGTCCAGACAGGGGAAACACTGAAGCTTTCATT.

The genes are TRBV12-3 or TRBV12-4 and TRBJ2-3, with 7 bases identical to TRBD1. Germline trimming cut 7 bases from V and 6 bases from J; bases unmatched to any gene: 7. This CDR3 contains 13 residues. The CDR3: CASNITGDDTQYF. CDR3 bases: TGTGCCAGCAATATTACAGGGGACGATACGCAGTATTTT.

This clonotype was observed a handful of times. DNA of the CDR3: TGTGCCAGCAGCCCCTCAGCGGGAGCGTCTTATGAGCAGTTCTTC. As protein: CASSPSAGASYEQFF. This chain connects TRBV5-5 to TRBJ2-1; 8 positions agree with TRBD2. Germline V gene lookup returns CDR1 SGHKS and CDR2 YYEKEE (reference sequence). V gave up 4 bases and J gave up 8 bases; unmatched junction bases: 11. The CDR3 is 15 residues long.

As for this clonotype: This sequence may be a read error, since a much larger clone differs from it by one base. V gene TRBV6-2 or TRBV6-3 combines with J gene TRBJ2-7; D possibly uses TRBD1 or TRBD2 (5 bases each). Germline V gene lookup returns CDR1 MNHEY and CDR2 SVGEGT. Trimming removed 8 bases at V and 7 bases at J, with 18 bases between. The CDR3 is made up of 13 amino acids. The CDR3 DNA reads TGTGCCAGCGGCCGGGACGGATGGAAGGAGCAGTACTTC. Its translation: CASGRDGWKEQYF.

This clonotype was picked up one time. The germline gene is not matched at one end of the junction; a read error may be the cause. The rearrangement links TRBV11-2 to TRBJ2-3, with D maybe TRBD2 (5 bases). This CDR3 has 17 amino acids. Germline loops: CDR1 SGHAT, CDR2 FQNNGV. The CDR3 DNA reads TGTGCCAGCAGTCGCAATTCCGGAGGAGTTGGAGTGGATAGGCAGTATTTT. Its protein is CASSRNSGGVGVDRQYF.

The rearrangement uses TRBV29-1 and TRBJ2-7, with 9 bases identical to TRBD2. Losses at the gene ends were 4 bases for V and 5 bases for J; bases not matched to a gene: 18. The CDR3 extends over 17 amino acids. Germline lookup yields CDR1 SQVTM and CDR2 ANQGSEA. The CDR3 nucleotides are TGCAGCGTTGTCCATCGGCGGGAGGGTAGGCCAGTAAACGAGCAGTACTTC. Translation gives CSVVHRREGRPVNEQYF.

A remark on this clonotype: Being one base from a much bigger clone, this may be a read error. The rearrangement joins TRBV12-3 or TRBV12-4 to TRBJ1-1; a weak D match, TRBD1 (5 bases). V was cut by 10 bases and J by 8 bases, with 14 bases left in between. The CDR3 spans 11 residues. For the CDR3, the DNA is TGTGCCACCAGCATCGGGACCGAAGCTTTCTTT. Its protein product is CATSIGTEAFF.

The J gene is TRBJ2-7, the V gene TRBV6-6, with a possible D match to TRBD2 (6 bases). This CDR3 is 14 amino acids long. Between the trimmed V and J ends, which lost 5 bases and 3 bases, there was a span of 14 bases. Germline CDR1 and CDR2: MNHNY and SVGAGI (reference sequence). CDR3 in amino acids: CASSTIVGGYEQYF. As DNA, the CDR3 is TGTGCCAGCAGTACGATCGTCGGGGGCTACGAGCAGTACTTC.

Worth noting for this clonotype: The junction departs from the called germline gene at one end, perhaps through a read error. The chain uses TRBV11-2 and TRBJ2-1, with D perhaps TRBD1 or TRBD2 (6 bases each). The CDR3 is 16 residues long. CDR1 and CDR2 from the germline V gene are SGHAT and FQNNGV. The CDR3 sequence is CAISLGGFAANNKQFF. In DNA, the CDR3 is TGTGCCATCAGCTTAGGGGGGTTTGCAGCCAACAATAAGCAGTTCTTC.

The V call is TRBV11-2, the J call TRBJ1-4, with 9 bases matching TRBD1. The germline V gene has CDR1 SGHAT and CDR2 FQNNGV. The CDR3 is 15 amino acids. Germline trimming cut 3 bases from V and 9 bases from J; bases unmatched to any gene: 8. The DNA of the CDR3 is TGTGCCAGCAGCTTTGGGGACAGGGATCATCAAAAACTGTTTTTT. It is translated as CASSFGDRDHQKLFF.

Concerning this clonotype: It is likely a read error, because the conserved phenylalanine at the end of the CDR3 is missing. The chain joins TRBV6-4 to TRBJ2-3, with 11 bases aligning to TRBD2. The CDR3 covers 15 residues. Trimming at V came to 5 bases and at J to 0 bases, leaving 1 base not matched to a gene. Germline V CDR1 and CDR2: MRHNA, SNTAGT. The CDR3 reads CASSRLAGSTDTQYS. The CDR3 DNA sequence: TGTGCCAGCAGTAGACTAGCGGGAAGCACAGATACGCAGTATTCT.

This clonotype has more than one count but fewer than ten. The chain uses TRBV6-1 and TRBJ2-3; maybe TRBD1 (6 bases). V was pared by 5 bases and J by 6 bases, with 12 bases between. The CDR3 consists of 13 residues. CDR1 and CDR2 from the germline V gene are MNHNS and SASEGT. The DNA for the CDR3 is TGTGCCAGCAGTTATTGGGGGCGGGATACGCAGTATTTT. It specifies CASSYWGRDTQYF.

This clonotype is a singleton in its sample. Given a much more abundant clone one base away, this may be a read error. The rearrangement joins TRBV6-5 to TRBJ2-1; D ambiguous. Looked up from germline, CDR1 is MNHEY and CDR2 is SVGAGI. V lost 3 bases and J lost 8, with 5 bases in between. The CDR3 sequence is 11 residues long. Written as DNA, the CDR3 is TGTGCCAGCAGTTATGAGTATGAGCAGTTCTTC. Translating gives CASSYEYEQFF.

Note on this clonotype: Here the CDR3 omits its conserved ending phenylalanine or tryptophan, so a read error is the likely source. The chain has TRBV11-2 and TRBJ2-1; unclear D gene. With 2 bases removed from V and 2 bases from J, the gap between germline ends came to 10 bases. CDR1 is SGHAT and CDR2 is FQNNGV in the germline V gene. The CDR3 loop spans 15 amino acids. Here the CDR3 DNA reads TGTGCCAGCAGCTTAATTGCAGCCCCCTACAATGAGCAGTTCCTC. Amino acid sequence: CASSLIAAPYNEQFL.

Comment on this clonotype: The junction departs from the called germline gene at one end, perhaps through a read error. CDR3 in DNA: TGTGCCAGCAGCGGAAGGGACAGGGGGGCCAAAGAGGCCCAGTACTTC. Protein product: CASSGRDRGAKEAQYF. The gene calls are TRBV7-8 and TRBJ2-5; the match to TRBD1 covers 11 bases. CDR3 length: 16 amino acids. Germline V gene sequence: CDR1 SGHVS, CDR2 FQNEAQ.

This chain connects TRBV7-9 to TRBJ2-5; possibly TRBD2 for D (6 bases). Germline V gene sequence: CDR1 SEHNR, CDR2 FQNEAQ (reference sequence). The CDR3 contains 16 residues. V was clipped by 5 bases and J by 1 base, with 17 bases between them. CDR3: CASSARRGRTQETQYF. In DNA form, the CDR3 reads TGTGCCAGCAGCGCGCGACGGGGGAGGACCCAAGAGACCCAGTACTTC.

Notes on this clonotype: This could be a read error, since a much larger clone is one nucleotide away. The chain joins TRBV6-5 to TRBJ2-1; D could derive from TRBD1 or TRBD2 (5 bases each). The CDR3 totals 16 residues. Germline-derived CDR1 and CDR2 are MNHEY and SVGAGI. V shed 2 bases and J shed 4 bases, with 15 bases lying between them. CDR3 bases: TGTGCCAGCAGTTACGGGGCGCTAGCCCGGTACAATGAGCAGTTCTTC. Residues: CASSYGALARYNEQFF.

The chain couples TRBV13 to TRBJ2-7, with TRBD1 matching over 8 bases. V dropped 3 bases and J dropped 2; count of bases not matched to a gene: 3. The CDR3 is made up of 14 amino acids. Germline CDR1 PRHDT, CDR2 FYEKMQ (reference sequence). The chain's CDR3 is CASSFGQGTYEQYF. The CDR3 nucleotides are TGTGCCAGCAGCTTTGGACAGGGTACCTACGAGCAGTACTTC. The variable domain in full, with the rest retrieved from reference TRBV13 and TRBJ2-7, is AAGVIQSPRHLIKEKRETATLKCYPIPRHDTVYWYQQGPGQDPQFLISFYEKMQSDKGSIPDRFSAQQFSDYHSELNMSSLELGDSALYFCASSFGQGTYEQYFGPGTRLTVT.

This clonotype was observed a few times. The chain employs TRBV6-5 and TRBJ2-1; D gene uncertain. V lost 0 bases to trimming and J lost 0 bases, with 6 bases between them. Germline loops: CDR1 MNHEY, CDR2 SVGAGI. The CDR3 spans 15 residues. In DNA, the CDR3 is TGTGCCAGCAGTTACTCTTCGAGCTCCTACAATGAGCAGTTCTTC. Protein product: CASSYSSSSYNEQFF.

With respect to this clonotype: Given a much more abundant clone one base away, this may be a read error. The V gene is TRBV6-1, the J gene TRBJ2-3, with D maybe TRBD1 (6 bases). From germline, CDR1 is MNHNS and CDR2 SASEGT. The CDR3 runs 16 residues. The CDR3 DNA sequence: TGTGCCAGCAGGGGAGACAGGAGACGTCTCACAGATACGAAGTATTTT. As protein: CASRGDRRRLTDTKYF.